This TCR beta chain was sequenced for a study of blood T cell repertoires in COVID-19. The trim removed 5 bases at V and 0 bases at J, leaving 6 bases unmatched. The CDR3 length is 16 residues. Germline V gene data show CDR1 as SEHNR and CDR2 as FQNEAQ (reference sequence). Sequencing was performed with immunoSEQ multiplex PCR; in TCRdb, only in-frame clones are kept and a portion is missing. Counted here are some 150,000 clones, approximately 85% occurring once; the ten biggest clones make up around 8%. The specimen sequenced was peripheral blood. The chain carries TRBV7-9 and TRBJ2-3, with 9 bases matching TRBD2. The clonotype originates from a woman aged 55-69 years with COVID-19, enrolled during active disease. The CDR3 loop is CASSVISGGSTDTQYF. CDR3 in DNA: TGTGCCAGCAGCGTTATTAGCGGGGGTAGCACAGATACGCAGTATTTT. Combining the CDR3 with reference TRBV7-9 and TRBJ2-3 gives the whole variable domain DTGVSQNPRHKITKRGQNVTFRCDPISEHNRLYWYRQTLGQGPEFLTYFQNEAQLEKSRLLSDRFSAERPKGSFSTLEIQRTEQGDSAMYLCASSVISGGSTDTQYFGPGTRLTVL.